A selection of T cell receptor beta chains follows, all from one sample in a study of T cells in Graves' hyperthyroidism and ophthalmopathy. TCRdb analysed the multiplex PCR reads with MiXCR anew, one entry per CDR3 protein. The sample contains about 720,000 distinct CDR3 sequences, 15% to 20% of which appear only once. Sequencing input: blood. The receptors derive from a woman aged 45 to 65 with Graves' hyperthyroidism that later progressed to Graves' ophthalmopathy. Each CDR3 is given without its conserved first and last residue. D genes are given only for firm matches. Clone size is stated in some rows and not others, as once, few, many or a class when expanded.

abundance: .
d_gene: .
j_gene: TRBJ2-2
v_gene: TRBV6-1
len: 9
CDR3aa: ASTGLGELF

abundance: many
d_gene: .
j_gene: TRBJ1-1
v_gene: TRBV29-1
len: 10
CDR3aa: SETTDDTEAF

abundance: .
d_gene: .
j_gene: TRBJ1-3
v_gene: TRBV5-6
len: 11
CDR3aa: ASSVREGDTIY

abundance: few
d_gene: .
j_gene: TRBJ1-3
v_gene: TRBV12-3/TRBV12-4
len: 12
CDR3aa: ASPGSIAGNTIY

abundance: .
d_gene: .
j_gene: TRBJ1-1
v_gene: TRBV4-2
len: 12
CDR3aa: ASSQVTRDTEAF

abundance: .
d_gene: .
j_gene: TRBJ2-5
v_gene: TRBV20-1
len: 16
CDR3aa: SARDTRTGGGSSKTQY

abundance: .
d_gene: TRBD2
j_gene: TRBJ2-1
v_gene: TRBV6-1
len: 10
CDR3aa: ASRGGRGEQF

abundance: few
d_gene: .
j_gene: TRBJ1-5
v_gene: TRBV20-1
len: 13
CDR3aa: SARDPLTDNQPQH

abundance: .
d_gene: .
j_gene: TRBJ2-3
v_gene: TRBV10-3
len: 10
CDR3aa: AISGSLDTQY

abundance: few
d_gene: .
j_gene: TRBJ1-2
v_gene: TRBV20-1
len: 13
CDR3aa: SARVVGIGNYGYT

abundance: .
d_gene: TRBD1
j_gene: TRBJ1-5
v_gene: TRBV20-1
len: 12
CDR3aa: SARQAGGRQPQH

abundance: few
d_gene: TRBD1
j_gene: TRBJ2-2
v_gene: TRBV7-3
len: 13
CDR3aa: ASSSRTGSTGELF

abundance: many
d_gene: .
j_gene: TRBJ1-1
v_gene: TRBV7-8
len: 13
CDR3aa: ASSLRGGLNTEAF